This T cell receptor (beta chain) was sequenced in a study of response to subunit inactivated influenza vaccine. TCRdb passed the RT-PCR reads through MiXCR, listing each CDR3 protein once. The sample records hundreds of thousands of distinct CDR3 sequences, around a sixth being singletons. This clonotype turned up a few times. This CDR3 is 16 amino acids long. Germline V gene data show CDR1 as SGHVS and CDR2 as FNYEAQ. The trim removed 2 bases at V and 2 bases at J, leaving 6 bases unmatched. V and J are TRBV7-6 and TRBJ2-1; 7 bases align to TRBD2. This TCR came from a middle-aged man who received an inactivated influenza vaccine. Sequences were derived from PBMCs from blood, sampled less than 6 days after vaccination. CDR3 in amino acids: CASSLLLAGPYNEQFF. The CDR3 DNA is TGTGCCAGCAGCTTACTTTTAGCGGGCCCCTACAATGAGCAGTTCTTC.